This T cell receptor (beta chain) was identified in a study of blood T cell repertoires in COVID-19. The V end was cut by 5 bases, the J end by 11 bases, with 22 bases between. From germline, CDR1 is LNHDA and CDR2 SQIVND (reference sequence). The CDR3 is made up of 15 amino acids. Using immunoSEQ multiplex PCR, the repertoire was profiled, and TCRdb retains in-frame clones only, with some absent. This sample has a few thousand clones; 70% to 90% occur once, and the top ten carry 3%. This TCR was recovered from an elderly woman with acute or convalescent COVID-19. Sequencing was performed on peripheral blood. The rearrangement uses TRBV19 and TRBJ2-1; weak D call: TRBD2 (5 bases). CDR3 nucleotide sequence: TGTGCCAGTAGTGGCGGCGGAGGAGGAAAGGCCAAGCAGTTCTTC. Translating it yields CASSGGGGGKAKQFF.